This T cell receptor beta chain is from a study of multiple sclerosis patients with progressive multifocal leukoencephalopathy. Stated time point: about a year of natalizumab therapy. TCRdb's copy holds only in-frame clones and misses some; the assay was immunoSEQ multiplex PCR. The sample holds under 30,000 clones, around 93% seen once. The V end was cut by 4 bases, the J end by 6 bases, with 9 bases between. This CDR3 is built from 13 residues. Germline loops: CDR1 ENHRY, CDR2 SYGVKD. This TCR was recovered from a man under 40 with multiple sclerosis. The chain couples TRBV10-3 to TRBJ2-2; D could derive from TRBD1 or TRBD2 (5 bases each). The sequenced sample was PBMCs, obtained from a patient treated with natalizumab. The CDR3 loop reads CAISAGSPGELFF. The CDR3 bases are TGTGCCATCAGTGCAGGGAGCCCCGGGGAGCTGTTTTTT.